The entry below describes one TCR beta chain. Its antigen remains unknown. Some second doses came at about 4 weeks and others at about 12 weeks; these were pooled. The data were obtained in a study of T cell responses to AZD1222 COVID-19 vaccine. Trimming shortened V by 0 bases and J by 3 bases, and 11 bases separated the two germline ends. The CDR3 runs to 16 residues. CDR1 and CDR2 (germline): LGHNA, YSLEER. Libraries were prepared by immunoSEQ multiplex PCR; TCRdb keeps only in-frame clonotypes and omits some of them. Counted here are approximately 160,000 clones, 90% to 95% occurring once; the ten biggest clones make up approximately 4.8%. Study-level findings and limits: All repertoire sampling was performed exclusively after the peak T cell response. Two doses of AZD1222 preceded a rise in Spike-specific TCR breadth and depth. A reported finding is that nearly half of spike-specific TCRs target unmutated variant regions.

Here the sequenced sample was peripheral blood, taken 28 days after the second AZD1222 dose. The chain is built from TRBV4-3 and TRBJ2-2; maybe TRBD2 (6 bases). The origin of this receptor is an adult who received the AZD1222 COVID-19 vaccine. The CDR3 loop is CASSQDGGFYTGELFF. In DNA form, the CDR3 reads TGCGCCAGCAGCCAAGATGGGGGGTTTTACACCGGGGAGCTGTTTTTT.